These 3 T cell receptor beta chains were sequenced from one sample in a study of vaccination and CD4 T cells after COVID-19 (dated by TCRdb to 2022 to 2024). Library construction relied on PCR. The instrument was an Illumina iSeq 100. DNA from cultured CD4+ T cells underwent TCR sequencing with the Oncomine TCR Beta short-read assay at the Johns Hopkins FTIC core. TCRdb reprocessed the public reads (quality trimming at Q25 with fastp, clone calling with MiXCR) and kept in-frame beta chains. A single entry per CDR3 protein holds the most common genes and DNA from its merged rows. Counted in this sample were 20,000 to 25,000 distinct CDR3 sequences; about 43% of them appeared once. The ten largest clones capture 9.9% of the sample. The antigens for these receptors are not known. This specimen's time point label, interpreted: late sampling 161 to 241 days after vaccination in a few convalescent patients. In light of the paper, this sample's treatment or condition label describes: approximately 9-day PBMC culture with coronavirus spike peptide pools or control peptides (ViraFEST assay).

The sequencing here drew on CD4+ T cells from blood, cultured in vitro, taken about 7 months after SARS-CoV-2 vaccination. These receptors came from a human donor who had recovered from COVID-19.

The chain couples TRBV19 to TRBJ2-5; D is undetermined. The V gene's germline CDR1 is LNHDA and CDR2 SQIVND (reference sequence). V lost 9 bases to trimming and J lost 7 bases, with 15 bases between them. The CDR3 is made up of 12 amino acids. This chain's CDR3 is CASSTQGWTQYF. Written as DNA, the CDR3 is TGTGCCAGCTCTACCCAAGGATGGACCCAGTACTTC.

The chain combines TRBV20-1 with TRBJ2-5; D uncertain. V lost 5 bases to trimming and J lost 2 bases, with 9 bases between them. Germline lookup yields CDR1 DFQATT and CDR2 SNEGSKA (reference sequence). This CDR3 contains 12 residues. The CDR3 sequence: CSAQVGQETQYF. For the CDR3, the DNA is TGCAGTGCTCAAGTGGGACAAGAGACCCAGTACTTC.

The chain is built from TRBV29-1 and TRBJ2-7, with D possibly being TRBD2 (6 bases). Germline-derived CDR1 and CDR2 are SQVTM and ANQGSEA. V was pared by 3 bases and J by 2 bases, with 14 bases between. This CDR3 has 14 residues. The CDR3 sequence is CSVESGGAAYEQYF. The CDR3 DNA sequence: TGCAGCGTTGAGTCTGGCGGGGCCGCCTACGAGCAGTACTTC.